Described below is a single T cell receptor beta chain sequence and its context. What it binds is unknown. This record comes from a study of post-analysis software for immune sequencing data. Study observations and caveats: Compared with controls, patients had more of about 5 TRBV segments, including TRBV5-6, TRBV5-1 and TRBV20-1. Significantly lower normalized Chao1 diversity was seen in multiple sclerosis patients than in controls.

Presence of unique molecular identifiers characterized the TCR beta cDNA libraries. It was from roughly 1 to 10 million T cells that some 460,000 cDNA molecules came. TCRdb reprocessed the PCR reads with MiXCR, giving one entry per CDR3 protein. The sample yields 700,000 to 900,000 distinct CDR3 sequences, roughly 50% seen once. Per germline, CDR1 DFQATT and CDR2 SNEGSKA (reference sequence). The germline V and J ends were trimmed by 0 bases and 3 bases, with 15 bases remaining between them. The CDR3 consists of 15 residues. The sample was blood. The clonotype comes from a girl aged 5-17 years with multiple sclerosis. V usage is TRBV20-1 and J usage is TRBJ2-7, with a tentative D call TRBD1 (6 bases). The CDR3 DNA follows: TGCAGTGCTAGAGACGGACGAGGGGGAAGCTACGAGCAGTACTTC. This gives the protein CSARDGRGGSYEQYF.